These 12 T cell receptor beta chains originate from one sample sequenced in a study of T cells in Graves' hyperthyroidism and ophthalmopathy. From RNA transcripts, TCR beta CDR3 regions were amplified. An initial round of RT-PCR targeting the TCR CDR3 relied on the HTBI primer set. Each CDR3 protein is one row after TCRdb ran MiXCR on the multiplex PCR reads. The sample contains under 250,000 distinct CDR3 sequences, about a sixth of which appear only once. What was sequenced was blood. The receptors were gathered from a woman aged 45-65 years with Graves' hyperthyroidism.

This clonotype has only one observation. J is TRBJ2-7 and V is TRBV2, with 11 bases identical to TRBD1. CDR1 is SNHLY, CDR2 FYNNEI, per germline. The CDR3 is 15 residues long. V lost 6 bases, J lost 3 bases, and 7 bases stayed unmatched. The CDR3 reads CASSRQGTGGYEQYF. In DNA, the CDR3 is TGTGCCAGCAGCCGCCAGGGGACAGGGGGCTACGAGCAGTACTTC.

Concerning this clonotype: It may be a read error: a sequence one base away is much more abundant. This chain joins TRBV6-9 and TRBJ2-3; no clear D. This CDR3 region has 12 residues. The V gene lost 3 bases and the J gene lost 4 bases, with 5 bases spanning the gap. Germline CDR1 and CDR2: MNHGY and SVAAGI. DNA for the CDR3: TGTGCCAGCAGTTACAAACCAGATACGCAGTATTTT. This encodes CASSYKPDTQYF.

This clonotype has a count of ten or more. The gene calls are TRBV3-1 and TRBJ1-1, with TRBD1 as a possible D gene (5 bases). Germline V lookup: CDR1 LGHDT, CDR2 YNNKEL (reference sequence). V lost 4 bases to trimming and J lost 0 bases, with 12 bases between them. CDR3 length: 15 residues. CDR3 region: CASSRRGPMNTEAFF. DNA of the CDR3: TGTGCCAGCAGCCGACGGGGACCCATGAACACTGAAGCTTTCTTT. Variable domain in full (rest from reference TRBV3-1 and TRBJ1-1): DTAVSQTPKYLVTQMGNDKSIKCEQNLGHDTMYWYKQDSKKFLKIMFSYNNKELIINETVPNRFSPKSPDKAHLNLHINSLELGDSAVYFCASSRRGPMNTEAFFGQGTRLTVV.

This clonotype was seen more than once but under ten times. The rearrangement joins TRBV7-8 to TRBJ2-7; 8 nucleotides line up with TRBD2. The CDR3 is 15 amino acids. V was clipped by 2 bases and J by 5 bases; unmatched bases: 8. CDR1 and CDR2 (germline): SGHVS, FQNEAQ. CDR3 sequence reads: CASSLRGLGAHEQYF. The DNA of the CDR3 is TGTGCCAGCAGCTTAAGGGGACTAGGAGCCCACGAGCAGTACTTC.

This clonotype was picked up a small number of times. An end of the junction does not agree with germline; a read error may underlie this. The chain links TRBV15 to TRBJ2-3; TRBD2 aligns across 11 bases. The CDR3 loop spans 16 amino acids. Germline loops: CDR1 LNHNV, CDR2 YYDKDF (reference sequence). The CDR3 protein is CATSRGLAGGTGTQYF. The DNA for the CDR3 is TGTGCCACCAGCAGAGGCCTAGCGGGGGGCACAGGTACGCAGTATTTT.

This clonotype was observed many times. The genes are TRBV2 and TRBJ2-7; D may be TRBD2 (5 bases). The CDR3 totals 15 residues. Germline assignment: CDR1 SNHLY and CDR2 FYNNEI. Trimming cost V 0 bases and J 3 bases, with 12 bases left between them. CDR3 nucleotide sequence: TGTGCCAGCAGTGAAGCGCGAGGAGGAAACTACGAGCAGTACTTC. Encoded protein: CASSEARGGNYEQYF.

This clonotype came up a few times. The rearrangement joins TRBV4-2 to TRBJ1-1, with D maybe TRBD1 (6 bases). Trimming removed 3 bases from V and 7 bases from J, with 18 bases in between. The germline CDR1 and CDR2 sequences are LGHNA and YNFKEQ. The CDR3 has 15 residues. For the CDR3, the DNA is TGTGCCAGCAGCCAGGCCGGGACAAGGGGGAGTGAAGCTTTCTTT. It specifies CASSQAGTRGSEAFF.

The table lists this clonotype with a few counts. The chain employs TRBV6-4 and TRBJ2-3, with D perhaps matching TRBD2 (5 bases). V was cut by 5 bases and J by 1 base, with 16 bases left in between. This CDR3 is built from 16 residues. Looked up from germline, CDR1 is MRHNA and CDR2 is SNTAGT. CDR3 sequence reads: CASSQLGSRGTDTQYF. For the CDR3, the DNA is TGTGCCAGCAGTCAACTGGGGAGCCGGGGCACAGATACGCAGTATTTT.

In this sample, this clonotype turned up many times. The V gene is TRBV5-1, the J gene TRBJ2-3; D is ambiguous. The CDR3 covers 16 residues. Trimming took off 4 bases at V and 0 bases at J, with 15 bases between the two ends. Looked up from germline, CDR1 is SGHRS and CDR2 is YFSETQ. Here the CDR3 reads CASSPKIKPSTDTQYF. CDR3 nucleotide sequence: TGCGCCAGCAGCCCGAAAATCAAACCTAGCACAGATACGCAGTATTTT.

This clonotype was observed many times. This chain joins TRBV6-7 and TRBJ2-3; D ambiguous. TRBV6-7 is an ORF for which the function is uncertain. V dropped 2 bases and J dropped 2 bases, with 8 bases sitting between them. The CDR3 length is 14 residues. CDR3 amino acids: CASSYERATDTQYF. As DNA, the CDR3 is TGTGCCAGCAGTTACGAGCGAGCCACAGATACGCAGTATTTT.

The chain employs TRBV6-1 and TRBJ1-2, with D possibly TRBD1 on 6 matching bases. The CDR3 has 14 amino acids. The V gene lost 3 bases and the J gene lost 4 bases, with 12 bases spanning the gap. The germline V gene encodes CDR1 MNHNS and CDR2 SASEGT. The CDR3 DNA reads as TGTGCCAGCAGTGACCACGACAGGTTCTATGGCTACACCTTC. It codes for CASSDHDRFYGYTF.

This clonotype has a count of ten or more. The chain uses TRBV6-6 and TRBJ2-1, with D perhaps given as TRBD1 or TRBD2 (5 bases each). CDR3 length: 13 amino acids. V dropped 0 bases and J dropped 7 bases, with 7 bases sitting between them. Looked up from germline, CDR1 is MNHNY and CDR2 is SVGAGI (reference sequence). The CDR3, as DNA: TGTGCCAGCAGTTACTCGAGGGGTAATGAGCAGTTCTTC. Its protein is CASSYSRGNEQFF.